The 9 T cell receptor beta chains below all came from one sample that was sequenced in a study of CD8+CD57+ T cells in acquired aplastic anemia. The template for TCR beta VDJ and CDR3 sequence profiling was genomic DNA. TCRdb itself ran the reads through MiXCR, one entry per CDR3 protein. The sample has around 230,000 distinct CDR3 sequences, over 60% seen once. The sample taken for sequencing was sorted CD4+, CD8+, or CD8+CD57+ T cells (not recorded which) from PBMCs. These receptors came from a human donor in good health.

The V call is TRBV6-6, the J call TRBJ2-3; the D gene is possibly TRBD2 (7 bases). The CDR3 consists of 13 residues. Germline V gene data show CDR1 as MNHNY and CDR2 as SVGAGI (reference sequence). Trimming took off 6 bases at V and 8 bases at J, with 15 bases between the two ends. CDR3 DNA sequence: TGTGCCAGCAGAGTTGGGGGGGGCAGTACGCAGTATTTT. It specifies CASRVGGGSTQYF.

This chain connects TRBV4-3 to TRBJ2-7; 8 bases are a match to TRBD2. The CDR3 runs 17 residues. CDR1 is LGHNA and CDR2 is YSLEER in the germline V gene. Trimming took 1 base from V and 4 from J; bases not matched to a gene: 12. In DNA, the CDR3 is TGCGCCAGCAGCCAAGCAGCAACAGCGGGGGCCGGGTACGAGCAGTACTTC. Its protein product is CASSQAATAGAGYEQYF.

In regard to this clonotype: One end of the junction does not line up with germline, which may come from a read error. The V call is TRBV6-5, the J call TRBJ2-7, with D uncertain. Germline CDR1 and CDR2: MNHEY and SVGAGI. This CDR3 is built from 13 residues. Written as DNA, the CDR3 is TGTGCCAGCAGCTACTCGAGTGGGTGCGAGCAGTACTTC. It codes for CASSYSSGCEQYF.

The chain is built from TRBV4-2 and TRBJ2-1; 10 positions match TRBD2. Germline CDR1 and CDR2: LGHNA and YNFKEQ. Unmatched junction bases numbered 11, after V lost 3 bases and J lost 6 bases. This CDR3 is 17 amino acids long. DNA of the CDR3: TGTGCCAGCAGCCAGGAGGAAAGCGGGGGGGCGCCCAATGAGCAGTTCTTC. Residues: CASSQEESGGAPNEQFF.

This chain uses TRBV15 with TRBJ1-1; perhaps TRBD1 as D (5 bases). Looked up from germline, CDR1 is LNHNV and CDR2 is YYDKDF (reference sequence). CDR3 length: 14 residues. Trimming removed 1 base from V and 1 base from J, with 7 bases in between. The CDR3 protein is CATSRGGENTEAFF. CDR3 DNA sequence: TGTGCCACCAGCAGAGGAGGGGAGAACACTGAAGCTTTCTTT.

This clonotype appeared a few times. The chain couples TRBV15 to TRBJ1-5; D unresolved. Germline V CDR1 and CDR2: LNHNV, YYDKDF (reference sequence). The V end was cut by 5 bases, the J end by 7 bases, with 15 bases between. The CDR3 extends over 14 amino acids. The CDR3 protein is CATSGRRGVQPQHF. CDR3 coding DNA: TGTGCCACCAGCGGCAGGCGTGGCGTACAGCCCCAGCATTTT.

The chain is built from TRBV29-1 and TRBJ2-1; D not certain. V lost 1 base to trimming and J lost 2 bases, with 6 bases between them. The germline CDR1 and CDR2 sequences are SQVTM and ANQGSEA. CDR3 size: 13 residues. The CDR3 bases are TGCAGCGTTGAAGGAATCCCCTACAATGAGCAGTTCTTC. It translates to CSVEGIPYNEQFF.

This clonotype was seen repeatedly, ten times or more. A junction end diverges from the germline sequence, so it may reflect a read error. V usage is TRBV6-5 and J usage is TRBJ1-1, with D tentatively TRBD1 (5 bases). Germline CDR1 MNHEY, CDR2 SVGAGI. CDR3 length: 15 residues. CDR3 protein: CASSYSVQWGSEPTF. The CDR3 DNA follows: TGTGCCAGCAGTTACTCCGTCCAATGGGGGTCAGAACCGACATTT.

This chain connects TRBV25-1 to TRBJ1-6; D unclear. Germline V gives CDR1 MGHDK, CDR2 SYGVNS. The CDR3 totals 14 residues. V dropped 2 bases and J dropped 4 bases, with 6 bases sitting between them. CDR3 sequence reads: CASSETTYNSPLHF. The CDR3 region has the DNA TGTGCCAGCAGTGAAACTACTTATAATTCACCCCTCCACTTT.